The entry that follows covers one T cell receptor beta chain sequence. Antigen unknown. Into CD45RA+ naive and CD45RA-negative memory subsets, the CD4+ cells were split. Germline V CDR1 and CDR2: SEHNR, FQNEAQ (reference sequence). V lost 5 bases and J lost 4, with 14 bases in between. This CDR3 has 14 amino acids. The data originate from a study of shared clonotypes between healthy human individuals. Whole-study context: The donors, two women and three men, were aged 18 to 49. A donor's plate count was three for CD4 naive and three for CD4 memory; CD8 naive had two and CD8 memory one. Study conclusions and caveats: Generation probabilities were higher for clonotypes shared across all four sorted-subset donors than for unshared ones.

Assay used: immunoSEQ multiplex PCR; TCRdb lists only in-frame clones, some missing. The sample carries some 980,000 clones, about three quarters recorded once. V gene TRBV7-9 combines with J gene TRBJ1-1; D call uncertain. The sequencing input was memory CD4+ T cells sorted from blood. Subset here: CD45RA-negative fraction. This TCR came from a man aged 18 to 29 in good health. This CDR3 reads CASSRPEVATEAFF. CDR3 nucleotides: TGTGCCAGCAGCCGACCTGAGGTCGCCACTGAAGCTTTCTTT. Complete variable domain (other parts from reference TRBV7-9 and TRBJ1-1): DTGVSQNPRHKITKRGQNVTFRCDPISEHNRLYWYRQTLGQGPEFLTYFQNEAQLEKSRLLSDRFSAERPKGSFSTLEIQRTEQGDSAMYLCASSRPEVATEAFFGQGTRLTVV.